Each of the 14 T cell receptor beta chains below was sequenced from the same sample in a study of blood T cell repertoires in COVID-19. Measured with immunoSEQ multiplex PCR; TCRdb has only the in-frame clones, and not every one. The sample has roughly 78,000 clones; around 89% are singletons. The sequenced material came from peripheral blood. Receptor source: a man aged 60 to 69 with acute or convalescent COVID-19.

This chain's CDR3 is CASTEVTSGGNEQFF. The DNA of the CDR3 is TGTGCCAGCACCGAGGTTACTAGCGGGGGGAATGAGCAGTTCTTC. The chain combines TRBV6-5 with TRBJ2-1; TRBD2 agrees at 12 bases. V shed 7 bases and J 7 bases; nucleotides not matched to a gene: 8. There are 15 residues in the CDR3. Germline assignment: CDR1 MNHEY and CDR2 SVGAGI.

The gene calls are TRBV5-1 and TRBJ2-3, with TRBD2 matching over 12 bases. Germline lookup yields CDR1 SGHRS and CDR2 YFSETQ. This CDR3 comprises 16 residues. V shed 3 bases and J 2 bases; nucleotides not matched to a gene: 4. The CDR3 sequence: CASSSGLAGHTDTQYF. CDR3 DNA: TGCGCCAGCAGCTCAGGACTAGCGGGACACACAGATACGCAGTATTTT.

J is TRBJ2-1 and V is TRBV5-1, with 9 bases identical to TRBD2. The CDR3 has 14 amino acids. Unmatched junction bases numbered 2, after V lost 2 bases and J lost 5 bases. Germline V lookup: CDR1 SGHRS, CDR2 YFSETQ. This CDR3 reads CASSLLAGHNEQFF. The CDR3 region has the DNA TGCGCCAGCAGCTTACTAGCGGGTCACAATGAGCAGTTCTTC.

The V gene is TRBV7-3, the J gene TRBJ2-3; the match to TRBD2 covers 13 bases. With 4 bases clipped from V and 3 bases from J, the junction kept 10 bases outside the gene matches. The CDR3 sequence is 18 residues long. Germline-derived CDR1 and CDR2 are SGHTA and FQGTGA. The CDR3 DNA reads TGTGCCAGCAGCTCTGGAACCCGGGGACTAGCGGGGACAGATACGCAGTATTTT. This sequence encodes CASSSGTRGLAGTDTQYF.

The genes are TRBV6-6 and TRBJ2-4; D perhaps matches TRBD2 (7 bases). The CDR3 loop spans 12 amino acids. Germline CDR1 MNHNY, CDR2 SVGAGI (reference sequence). With 7 bases removed from V and 8 bases from J, the gap between germline ends came to 12 bases. For the CDR3, the DNA is TGTGCCAGCACCGGGGGGCGTGACATTCAGTACTTC. Its protein is CASTGGRDIQYF.

The V call is TRBV20-1, the J call TRBJ2-7; D ambiguous. V lost 0 bases, J lost 9 bases, and 9 bases lay in between. This CDR3 is built from 11 residues. In germline, CDR1 is DFQATT, CDR2 SNEGSKA (reference sequence). This CDR3 is CSARDGRGQYF. Written as DNA, the CDR3 is TGCAGTGCTAGAGATGGCCGAGGGCAGTACTTC.

The rearrangement joins TRBV5-1 to TRBJ2-7, with a tentative D call TRBD2 (5 bases). V shed 2 bases and J shed 6 bases, with 18 bases lying between them. This CDR3 has 15 residues. The germline V gene encodes CDR1 SGHRS and CDR2 YFSETQ. The CDR3 DNA follows: TGCGCCAGCAGCTTCCACGGGGTCCCGGCTGTCGAGCAGTACTTC. It specifies CASSFHGVPAVEQYF.

The CDR3 DNA sequence: TGTGCCAGCAGACCACAGGGGTCGGGCAATCAGCCCCAGCATTTT. It specifies CASRPQGSGNQPQHF. This chain uses TRBV28 with TRBJ1-5; 7 bases map to TRBD1. Trimming cost V 6 bases and J 2 bases; bases outside gene matches: 7. CDR1 and CDR2 from the germline V gene are MDHEN and SYDVKM. The CDR3 is 15 amino acids.

J is TRBJ2-3 and V is TRBV7-9; 7 nucleotides line up with TRBD2. The CDR3 is 14 residues long. The V gene end was trimmed by 3 bases and the J gene end by 2 bases; junction bases not matched to a gene: 2. Germline-derived CDR1 and CDR2 are SEHNR and FQNEAQ (reference sequence). CDR3 region: CASSFRDYTDTQYF. DNA of the CDR3: TGTGCCAGCAGCTTCAGGGACTACACAGATACGCAGTATTTT. Based on the CDR3 plus reference TRBV7-9 and TRBJ2-3, the full variable domain is DTGVSQNPRHKITKRGQNVTFRCDPISEHNRLYWYRQTLGQGPEFLTYFQNEAQLEKSRLLSDRFSAERPKGSFSTLEIQRTEQGDSAMYLCASSFRDYTDTQYFGPGTRLTVL.

This chain links TRBV29-1 with TRBJ1-1; D may be TRBD1 (6 bases). This CDR3 is 15 amino acids long. CDR1 SQVTM and CDR2 ANQGSEA come from the germline V gene. Trimming pared 3 bases from V and 4 bases from J, leaving 18 bases between. CDR3 amino acids: CSVDWAGAMGTEAFF. CDR3 DNA sequence: TGCAGCGTTGATTGGGCAGGGGCGATGGGCACTGAAGCTTTCTTT.

This clone was detected once. The chain carries TRBV10-1 and TRBJ1-2, with D possibly TRBD1 on 6 matching bases. The V end was cut by 4 bases, the J end by 8 bases, with 14 bases between. This CDR3 contains 13 residues. Germline V gene sequence: CDR1 WNHNN, CDR2 SYGVQD (reference sequence). The CDR3 loop is CASSVRQDRGYTF. CDR3 bases: TGCGCCAGCAGTGTTCGACAGGACCGAGGCTACACCTTC.

The gene calls are TRBV4-1 and TRBJ1-6, with 7 bases lining up with TRBD1. J was trimmed by 8 bases and V by 7 bases; bases with no gene match: 2. The CDR3 is 12 residues long. Germline CDR1 and CDR2: MGHRA and YSYEKL. CDR3 nucleotide sequence: TGCGCCAGCACCGACAGGGATTCACCCCTCCACTTT. Encoded protein: CASTDRDSPLHF.

The V gene is TRBV3-1 (or the pseudogene TRBV3-2), the J gene TRBJ2-3, with TRBD2 matching over 8 bases. The CDR3 has 15 amino acids. V lost 6 bases and J lost 5; bases outside the gene matches: 10. Germline V gene data show CDR1 as LGHDT and CDR2 as YNNKEL (reference sequence). The chain's CDR3 is CASRLTGGLGDTQYF. The CDR3 DNA follows: TGTGCCAGCAGGCTGACGGGGGGGCTGGGAGATACGCAGTATTTT.

This chain links TRBV7-2 with TRBJ2-1; D is possibly TRBD2 (5 bases). Germline loops: CDR1 SGHTA, CDR2 FQGNSA. The CDR3 runs 12 residues. Trimming removed 5 bases at V and 9 bases at J, with 11 bases between. The CDR3 loop reads CASSPSRGEQFF. CDR3 nucleotides: TGTGCCAGCAGCCCAAGTCGGGGTGAGCAGTTCTTC.